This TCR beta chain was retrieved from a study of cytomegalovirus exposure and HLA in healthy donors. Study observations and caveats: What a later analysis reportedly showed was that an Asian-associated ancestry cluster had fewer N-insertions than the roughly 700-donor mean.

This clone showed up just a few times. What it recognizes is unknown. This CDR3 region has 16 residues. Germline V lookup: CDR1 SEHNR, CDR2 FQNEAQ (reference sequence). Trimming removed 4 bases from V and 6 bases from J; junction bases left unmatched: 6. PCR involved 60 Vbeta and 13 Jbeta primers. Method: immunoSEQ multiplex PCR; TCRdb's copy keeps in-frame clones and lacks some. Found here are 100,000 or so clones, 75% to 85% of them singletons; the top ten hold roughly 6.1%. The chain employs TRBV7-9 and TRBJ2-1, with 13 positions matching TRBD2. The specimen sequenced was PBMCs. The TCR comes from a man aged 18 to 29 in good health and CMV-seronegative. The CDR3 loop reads CASSSRTSGSPNEQFF. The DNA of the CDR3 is TGTGCCAGCAGCTCCCGGACTAGCGGGAGCCCCAATGAGCAGTTCTTC.